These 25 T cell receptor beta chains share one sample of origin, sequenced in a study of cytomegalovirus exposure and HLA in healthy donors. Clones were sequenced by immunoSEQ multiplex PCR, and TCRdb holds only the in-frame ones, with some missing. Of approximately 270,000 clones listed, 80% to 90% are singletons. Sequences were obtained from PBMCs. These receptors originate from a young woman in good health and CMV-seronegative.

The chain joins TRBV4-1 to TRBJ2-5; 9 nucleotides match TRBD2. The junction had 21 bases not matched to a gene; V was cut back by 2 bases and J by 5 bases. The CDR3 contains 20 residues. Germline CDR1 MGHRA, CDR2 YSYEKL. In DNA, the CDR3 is TGCGCCAGCAGCCAACGGATTAACTTGGGGCGGGAGGGCCATTTGGAGACCCAGTACTTC. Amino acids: CASSQRINLGREGHLETQYF.

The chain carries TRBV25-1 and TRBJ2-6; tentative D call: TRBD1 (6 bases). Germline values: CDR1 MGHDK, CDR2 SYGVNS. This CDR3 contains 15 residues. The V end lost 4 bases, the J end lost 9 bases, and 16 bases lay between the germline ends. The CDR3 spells CASSVPGVLGNVLTF. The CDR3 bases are TGTGCCAGCAGTGTACCAGGGGTCCTCGGCAACGTCCTGACTTTC.

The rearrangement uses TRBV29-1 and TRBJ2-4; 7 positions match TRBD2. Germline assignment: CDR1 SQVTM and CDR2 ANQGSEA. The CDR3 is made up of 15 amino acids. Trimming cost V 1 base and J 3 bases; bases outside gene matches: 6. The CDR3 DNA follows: TGCAGCGTTGAAGGGGGGGGACGAGGCAAAAACATTCAGTACTTC. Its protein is CSVEGGGRGKNIQYF.

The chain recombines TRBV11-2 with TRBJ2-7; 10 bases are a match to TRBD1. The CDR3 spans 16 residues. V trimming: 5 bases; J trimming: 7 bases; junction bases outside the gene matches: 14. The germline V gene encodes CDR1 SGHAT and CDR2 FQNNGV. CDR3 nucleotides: TGTGCCAGCAGCCCTCGGACAGGGGGTATGGGAGGGGAGCAGTACTTC. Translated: CASSPRTGGMGGEQYF.

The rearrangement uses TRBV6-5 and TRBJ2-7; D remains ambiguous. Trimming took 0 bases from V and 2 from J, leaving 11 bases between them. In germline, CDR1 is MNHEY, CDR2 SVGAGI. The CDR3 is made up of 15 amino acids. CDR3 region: CASSYSGEVTYEQYF. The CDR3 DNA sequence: TGTGCCAGCAGTTACTCCGGCGAGGTAACCTACGAGCAGTACTTC.

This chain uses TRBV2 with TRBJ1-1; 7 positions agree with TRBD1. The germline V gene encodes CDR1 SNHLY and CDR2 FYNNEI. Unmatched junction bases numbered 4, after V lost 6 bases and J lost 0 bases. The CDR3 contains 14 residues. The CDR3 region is CASRDRYLNTEAFF. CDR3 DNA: TGTGCCAGCAGGGACAGGTACTTGAACACTGAAGCTTTCTTT.

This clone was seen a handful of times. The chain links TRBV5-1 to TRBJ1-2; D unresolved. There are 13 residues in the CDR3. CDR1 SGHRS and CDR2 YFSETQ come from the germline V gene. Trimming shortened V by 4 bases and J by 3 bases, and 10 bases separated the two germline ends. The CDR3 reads CASSERVYYGYTF. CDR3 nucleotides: TGCGCCAGCAGCGAACGGGTCTACTATGGCTACACCTTC. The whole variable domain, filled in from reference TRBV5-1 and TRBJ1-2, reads KAGVTQTPRYLIKTRGQQVTLSCSPISGHRSVSWYQQTPGQGLQFLFEYFSETQRNKGNFPGRFSGRQFSNSRSEMNVSTLELGDSALYLCASSERVYYGYTFGSGTRLTVV.

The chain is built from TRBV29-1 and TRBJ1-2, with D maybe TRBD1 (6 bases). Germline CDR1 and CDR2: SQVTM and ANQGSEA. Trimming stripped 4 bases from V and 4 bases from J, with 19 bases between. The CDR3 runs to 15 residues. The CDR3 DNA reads TGCAGCGTTGCCCTGGGCTGGACAGAGTCCTATGGCTACACCTTC. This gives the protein CSVALGWTESYGYTF.

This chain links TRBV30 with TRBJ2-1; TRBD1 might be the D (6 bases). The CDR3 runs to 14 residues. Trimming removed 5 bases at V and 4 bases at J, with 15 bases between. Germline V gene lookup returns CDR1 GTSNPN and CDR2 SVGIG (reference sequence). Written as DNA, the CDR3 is TGTGCCTGGCATCTAGGACAGCTATACAATGAGCAGTTCTTC. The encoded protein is CAWHLGQLYNEQFF. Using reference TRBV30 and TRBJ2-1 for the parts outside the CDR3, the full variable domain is SQTIHQWPATLVQPVGSPLSLECTVEGTSNPNLYWYRQAAGRGLQLLFYSVGIGQISSEVPQNLSASRPQDRQFILSSKKLLLSDSGFYLCAWHLGQLYNEQFFGPGTRLTVL.

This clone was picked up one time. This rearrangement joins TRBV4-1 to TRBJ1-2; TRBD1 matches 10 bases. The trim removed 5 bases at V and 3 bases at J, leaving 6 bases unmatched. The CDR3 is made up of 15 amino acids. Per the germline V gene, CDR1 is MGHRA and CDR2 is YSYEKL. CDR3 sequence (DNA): TGCGCCAGCAGCAAGGGACAGGGGAGTGACTATGGCTACACCTTC. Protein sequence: CASSKGQGSDYGYTF.

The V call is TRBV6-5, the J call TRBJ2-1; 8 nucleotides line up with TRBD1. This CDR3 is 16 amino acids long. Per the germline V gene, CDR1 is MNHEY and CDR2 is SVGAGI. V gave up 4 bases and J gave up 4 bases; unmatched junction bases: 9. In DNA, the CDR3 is TGTGCCAGCAGTTCGGACAGGGTCTTAGGGTACAATGAGCAGTTCTTC. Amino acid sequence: CASSSDRVLGYNEQFF.

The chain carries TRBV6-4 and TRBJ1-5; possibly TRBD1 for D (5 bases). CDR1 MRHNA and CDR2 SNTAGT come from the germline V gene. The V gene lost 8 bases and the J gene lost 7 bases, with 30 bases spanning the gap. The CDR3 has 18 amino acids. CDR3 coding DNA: TGTGCCAGCCACGGGAGAGGTGGCGTCTACAGGCCTGGCCAGCCCCAGCATTTT. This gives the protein CASHGRGGVYRPGQPQHF.

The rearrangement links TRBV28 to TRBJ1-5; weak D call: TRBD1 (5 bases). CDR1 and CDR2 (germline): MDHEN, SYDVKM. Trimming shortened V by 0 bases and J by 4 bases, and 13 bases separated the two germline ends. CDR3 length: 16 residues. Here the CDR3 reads CASSLWGGGPNQPQHF. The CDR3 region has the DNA TGTGCCAGCAGTTTATGGGGGGGAGGGCCTAATCAGCCCCAGCATTTT.

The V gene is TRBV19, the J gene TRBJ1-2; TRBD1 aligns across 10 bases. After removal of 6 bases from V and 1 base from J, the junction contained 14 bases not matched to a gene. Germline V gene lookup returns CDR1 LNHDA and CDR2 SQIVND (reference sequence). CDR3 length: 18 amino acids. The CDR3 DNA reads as TGTGCCAGTAGCCTCAGGGGGACAGGGGCCAACCTTAACTATGGCTACACCTTC. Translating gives CASSLRGTGANLNYGYTF.

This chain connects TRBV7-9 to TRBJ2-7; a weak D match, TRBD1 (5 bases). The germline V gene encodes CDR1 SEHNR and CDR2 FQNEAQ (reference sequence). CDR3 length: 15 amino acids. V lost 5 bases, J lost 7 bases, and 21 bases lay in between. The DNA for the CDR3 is TGTGCCAGCAGCCCCCGGGCCGACAGTCCCGGGGAGCAGTACTTC. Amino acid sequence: CASSPRADSPGEQYF. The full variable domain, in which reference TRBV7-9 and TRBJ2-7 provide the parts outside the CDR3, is DTGVSQNPRHKITKRGQNVTFRCDPISEHNRLYWYRQTLGQGPEFLTYFQNEAQLEKSRLLSDRFSAERPKGSFSTLEIQRTEQGDSAMYLCASSPRADSPGEQYFGPGTRLTVT.

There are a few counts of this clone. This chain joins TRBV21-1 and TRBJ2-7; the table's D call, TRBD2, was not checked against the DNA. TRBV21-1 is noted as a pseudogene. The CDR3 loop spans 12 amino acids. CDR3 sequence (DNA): TGTGCCAGCAGCCGGAGCTCCTACGAGCAGTACTTC. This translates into CASSRSSYEQYF.

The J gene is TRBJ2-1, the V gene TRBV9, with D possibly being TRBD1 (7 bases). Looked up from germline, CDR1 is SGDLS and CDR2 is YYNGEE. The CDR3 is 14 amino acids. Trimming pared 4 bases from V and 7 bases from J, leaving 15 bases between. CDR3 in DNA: TGTGCCAGCAGCAATCCAGGGGGGAGGAATGAGCAGTTCTTC. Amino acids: CASSNPGGRNEQFF.

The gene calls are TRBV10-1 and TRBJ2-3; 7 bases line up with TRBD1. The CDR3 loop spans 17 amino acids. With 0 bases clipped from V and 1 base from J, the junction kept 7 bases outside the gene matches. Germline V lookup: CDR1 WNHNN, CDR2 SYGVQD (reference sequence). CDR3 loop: CASSESRQGFRTDTQYF. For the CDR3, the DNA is TGCGCCAGCAGTGAGTCGAGACAGGGTTTTCGCACAGATACGCAGTATTTT.

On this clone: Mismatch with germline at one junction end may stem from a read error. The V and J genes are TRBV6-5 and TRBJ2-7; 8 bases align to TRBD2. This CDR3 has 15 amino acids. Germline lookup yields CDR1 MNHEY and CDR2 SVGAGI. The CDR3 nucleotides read TGCTTTGTCGAGCGGGGACTAGGCCCTCGCTACGAGCAGTACTTC. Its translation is CFVERGLGPRYEQYF.

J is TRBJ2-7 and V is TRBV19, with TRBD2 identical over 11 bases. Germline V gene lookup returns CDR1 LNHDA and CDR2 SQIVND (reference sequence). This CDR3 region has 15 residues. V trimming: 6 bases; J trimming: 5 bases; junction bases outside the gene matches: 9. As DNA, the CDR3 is TGTGCCAGTAGAAGTTTAGCGGGAGGGCCCGACGAGCAGTACTTC. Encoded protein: CASRSLAGGPDEQYF.

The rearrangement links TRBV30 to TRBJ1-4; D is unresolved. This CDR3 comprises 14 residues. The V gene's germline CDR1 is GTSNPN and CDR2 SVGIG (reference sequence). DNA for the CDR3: TGTGCTACCTCTGGGAGGGATACTAATGAAAAACTGTTTTTT. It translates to CATSGRDTNEKLFF.

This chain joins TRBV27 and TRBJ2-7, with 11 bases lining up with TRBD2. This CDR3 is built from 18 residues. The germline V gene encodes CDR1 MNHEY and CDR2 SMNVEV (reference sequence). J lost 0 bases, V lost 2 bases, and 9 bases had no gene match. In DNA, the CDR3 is TGTGCCAGCAGTTTAATCCTAGCGGGAGGCCCAAGCTCCTACGAGCAGTACTTC. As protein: CASSLILAGGPSSYEQYF.

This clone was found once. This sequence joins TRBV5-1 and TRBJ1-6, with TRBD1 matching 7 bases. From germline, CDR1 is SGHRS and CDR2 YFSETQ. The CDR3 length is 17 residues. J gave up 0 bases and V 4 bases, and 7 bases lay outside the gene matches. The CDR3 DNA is TGCGCCAGCAGCCCCACAGGGGTCAGCTCCTATAATTCACCCCTCCACTTT. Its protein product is CASSPTGVSSYNSPLHF.

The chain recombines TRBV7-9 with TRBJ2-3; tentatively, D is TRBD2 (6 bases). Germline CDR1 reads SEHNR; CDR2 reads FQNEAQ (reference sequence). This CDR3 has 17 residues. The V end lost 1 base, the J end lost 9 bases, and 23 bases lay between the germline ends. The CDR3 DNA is TGTGCCAGCAGCTTAGTTGGTGGGGAGCGGGCTGGGAGGACGCAGTATTTT. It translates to CASSLVGGERAGRTQYF.

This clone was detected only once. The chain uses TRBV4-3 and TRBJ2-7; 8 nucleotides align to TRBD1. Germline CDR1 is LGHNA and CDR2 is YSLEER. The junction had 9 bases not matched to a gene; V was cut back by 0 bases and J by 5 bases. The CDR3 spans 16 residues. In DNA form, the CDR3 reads TGCGCCAGCAGCCAAGATAGGGCGAGGACAGGGAACGAGCAGTACTTC. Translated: CASSQDRARTGNEQYF.